This TCR beta chain was recovered during a study of OX40 agonist ivuxolimab in advanced cancers. Across the study: Ivuxolimab, which patients received intravenously every 2 weeks, was dosed at 0.01 to 10 mg/kg.

The V gene's germline CDR1 is SGHKS and CDR2 YYEKEE (reference sequence). V was cut by 4 bases and J by 0 bases, with 13 bases left in between. The CDR3 runs 16 residues. With respect to this clone: Its target is unknown.

Study-wide results and limits: Among some nonresponders, normalized T-cell clonal expansion was also low.

The repertoire was sequenced with immunoSEQ multiplex PCR; TCRdb's copy has only in-frame clones and lacks some. In the table there are around 49,000 clones, about 87% of which are singletons. Sequencing used CD4+ or CD8+ T cells sorted from blood, obtained in a trial of the OX40 agonist ivuxolimab. This sequence joins TRBV5-5 and TRBJ1-4; weak D call: TRBD1 (5 bases). The receptor was derived from an adult with an advanced solid tumor such as melanoma, head and neck, liver or kidney cancer. The CDR3 spells CASSLRQGATNEKLFF. The DNA for the CDR3 is TGTGCCAGCAGCCTACGGCAGGGAGCAACTAATGAAAAACTGTTTTTT.